Listed here are 28 T cell receptor beta chains from one sample, sequenced in a study of somatic mutations in cytotoxic T cells in rheumatoid arthritis. The table came from immunoSEQ multiplex PCR; TCRdb's copy has only in-frame clones and leaves some out. This table holds 13,000 to 15,000 clones, 74% found once. Sequenced input: CD8+ T cells sorted from blood. Every receptor here comes from an adult with rheumatoid arthritis.

The gene calls are TRBV4-1 and TRBJ2-2; 9 bases match TRBD1. From germline, CDR1 is MGHRA and CDR2 YSYEKL. V lost 2 bases and J lost 7; bases outside the gene matches: 5. This CDR3 spans 15 amino acids. The CDR3 DNA reads TGCGCCAGCAGCCAACCGGGACAGGGTTACGGGGAGCTGTTTTTT. It encodes CASSQPGQGYGELFF.

The rearrangement links TRBV27 to TRBJ2-3; D gene unclear. Germline lookup yields CDR1 MNHEY and CDR2 SMNVEV (reference sequence). Deletions cut 5 bases from V and 3 bases from J, with 6 bases between. The CDR3 contains 12 residues. This CDR3 is CASSPPTDTQYF. The CDR3 bases are TGTGCCAGCAGTCCCCCTACAGATACGCAGTATTTT.

Only one count was recorded for this clone. This chain uses TRBV28 with TRBJ2-1; 12 bases match TRBD2. V shed 1 base and J 8 bases; nucleotides not matched to a gene: 12. This CDR3 has 18 amino acids. Looked up from germline, CDR1 is MDHEN and CDR2 is SYDVKM. CDR3 loop: CASSLSSGGGNVFHEQFF. For the CDR3, the DNA is TGTGCCAGCAGTTTATCTAGCGGGGGGGGTAATGTGTTCCATGAGCAGTTCTTC.

The chain links TRBV7-6 to TRBJ1-1, with D unclear. V was shortened by 3 bases and J by 4 bases, with 18 bases between the two germline ends. CDR1 and CDR2 from the germline V gene are SGHVS and FNYEAQ. CDR3 size: 16 residues. The CDR3 region is CASSLEPREVGTEAFF. CDR3 nucleotide sequence: TGTGCCAGCAGCTTGGAACCAAGGGAGGTGGGCACTGAAGCTTTCTTT.

This clone came up a few times. The chain couples TRBV15 to TRBJ1-5; D perhaps matches TRBD1 (5 bases). Germline-derived CDR1 and CDR2 are LNHNV and YYDKDF (reference sequence). V was trimmed by 0 bases and J by 5 bases, leaving 8 bases between them. The CDR3 is made up of 14 amino acids. This chain's CDR3 is CATSRDRGDQPQHF. For the CDR3, the DNA is TGTGCCACCAGCAGAGACCGAGGGGATCAGCCCCAGCATTTT.

This rearrangement joins TRBV4-1 to TRBJ2-1, with a tentative D call TRBD1 (6 bases). The CDR3 has 13 amino acids. Germline CDR1 and CDR2: MGHRA and YSYEKL. V lost 4 bases and J lost 4, with 8 bases in between. CDR3 protein: CASSLGQYNEQFF. The CDR3 DNA reads as TGCGCCAGCAGCCTCGGACAGTACAATGAGCAGTTCTTC.

A few counts support this clone. The chain combines TRBV9 with TRBJ1-3; possibly TRBD1 for D (6 bases). Germline V gene lookup returns CDR1 SGDLS and CDR2 YYNGEE. CDR3 length: 16 residues. V was cut by 0 bases and J by 3 bases, with 13 bases left in between. The chain's CDR3 is CASSVAYRAGGNTIYF. The CDR3 DNA reads as TGTGCCAGCAGCGTAGCTTACAGGGCTGGTGGAAACACCATATATTTT.

The rearrangement links TRBV19 to TRBJ1-1; no firm D call. The CDR3 length is 11 residues. The germline V gene encodes CDR1 LNHDA and CDR2 SQIVND (reference sequence). V was clipped by 7 bases and J by 5 bases, with 8 bases between them. CDR3 sequence (DNA): TGTGCCAGTATCGGGGTAACTGAAGCTTTCTTT. It is translated as CASIGVTEAFF.

The chain combines TRBV9 with TRBJ1-1; TRBD1 matches 7 bases. Germline-derived CDR1 and CDR2 are SGDLS and YYNGEE. V lost 4 bases to trimming and J lost 4 bases; unmatched junction nucleotides: 10. CDR3 length: 15 residues. The DNA of the CDR3 is TGTGCCAGCAGCCAGGGGGTCGGCACCAGCACTGAAGCTTTCTTT. This sequence encodes CASSQGVGTSTEAFF.

This chain uses TRBV6-1 with TRBJ2-1; 9 bases line up with TRBD1. The length of the CDR3 is 15 residues. Germline-derived CDR1 and CDR2 are MNHNS and SASEGT. The ends lost 1 base at V and 6 bases at J; junction bases unmatched: 4. The CDR3 sequence: CASSEEGQGGNEQFF. In nucleotides, the CDR3 is TGTGCCAGCAGTGAAGAGGGACAGGGAGGCAATGAGCAGTTCTTC.

This clone appeared a single time. The chain has TRBV15 and TRBJ2-7; 9 nucleotides agree with TRBD1. V was pared by 1 base and J by 3 bases, with 4 bases of the junction left unmatched. This CDR3 is built from 15 residues. CDR1 LNHNV and CDR2 YYDKDF come from the germline V gene (reference sequence). The DNA of the CDR3 is TGTGCCACCAGCAGAGGGACAGGGGACTTCTACGAGCAGTACTTC. Translation gives CATSRGTGDFYEQYF.

The chain is built from TRBV19 and TRBJ1-2; maybe TRBD1 (5 bases). Deletions cut 5 bases from V and 13 bases from J, with 17 bases between. CDR1 LNHDA and CDR2 SQIVND come from the germline V gene (reference sequence). This CDR3 is built from 12 residues. The CDR3 loop is CASSPGRGDITF. The CDR3, as DNA: TGTGCCAGTAGTCCCGGGCGGGGGGATATCACCTTC.

The V and J genes are TRBV7-8 and TRBJ1-5; D possibly corresponds to TRBD1 (5 bases). This CDR3 has 14 residues. Per the germline V gene, CDR1 is SGHVS and CDR2 is FQNEAQ. Trimming removed 5 bases at V and 2 bases at J, with 10 bases between. The CDR3 bases are TGTGCCAGCAGCCCGGAGACAGGCAATCAGCCCCAGCATTTT. It specifies CASSPETGNQPQHF.

The V call is TRBV6-1, the J call TRBJ1-2; D call uncertain. The CDR3 loop spans 12 amino acids. The germline V gene encodes CDR1 MNHNS and CDR2 SASEGT. Trimming stripped 4 bases from V and 4 bases from J, with 7 bases between. CDR3 sequence (DNA): TGTGCCAGCAGTGTTGACACCTATGGCTACACCTTC. Translated, it gives CASSVDTYGYTF.

The gene calls are TRBV5-8 and TRBJ2-3; the D call may be TRBD1 or TRBD2 (5 bases each). The germline gives CDR1 SGHTS, CDR2 YDEGEE. The CDR3 length is 19 residues. V gave up 0 bases and J gave up 3 bases, with 23 bases separating them. Written as DNA, the CDR3 is TGTGCCAGCAGCTTGGTGTTGCGGTGGGTAGGGGAGACTACAGATACGCAGTATTTT. This encodes CASSLVLRWVGETTDTQYF.

V gene TRBV27 combines with J gene TRBJ2-3, with TRBD2 identical over 9 bases. The V gene end was trimmed by 2 bases and the J gene end by 1 base; junction bases not matched to a gene: 10. Germline V gene data show CDR1 as MNHEY and CDR2 as SMNVEV (reference sequence). The CDR3 sequence is 18 residues long. The CDR3 spells CASSLIWAGGPGTDTQYF. For the CDR3, the DNA is TGTGCCAGCAGTTTAATATGGGCGGGGGGGCCGGGCACAGATACGCAGTATTTT.

The chain links TRBV7-9 to TRBJ1-2; 8 nucleotides align to TRBD1. The CDR3 contains 15 residues. CDR1 is SEHNR, CDR2 FQNEAQ, per germline (reference sequence). V lost 4 bases to trimming and J lost 7 bases; unmatched junction nucleotides: 11. CDR3: CASSYLSRDRRGYTF. In DNA, the CDR3 is TGTGCCAGCAGCTACCTAAGCCGGGACAGGCGTGGCTACACCTTC.

This clone appeared a single time. The chain recombines TRBV28 with TRBJ1-2; D is possibly TRBD1 (6 bases). The CDR3 consists of 15 residues. V was shortened by 6 bases and J by 4 bases, with 18 bases between the two germline ends. The germline V gene has CDR1 MDHEN and CDR2 SYDVKM. This CDR3 reads CASSLTGTSGYGYTF. The DNA of the CDR3 is TGTGCCAGCAGCCTAACAGGGACTAGTGGCTATGGCTACACCTTC.

This clone showed up just a few times. This sequence joins TRBV21-1 and TRBJ1-6. TRBV21-1 is described as a pseudogene. The CDR3 covers 14 residues. Here the CDR3 reads CASSPRDPNSPLHF. DNA of the CDR3: TGTGCCAGCAGCCCCCGGGACCCCAATTCACCCCTCCACTTT.

This clone has just one count. The chain joins TRBV28 to TRBJ1-2; 7 bases line up with TRBD1. The CDR3 consists of 17 residues. In germline, CDR1 is MDHEN, CDR2 SYDVKM. Losses at the gene ends were 2 bases for V and 4 bases for J; bases not matched to a gene: 13. The CDR3 sequence is CASSLVGTDVYFYGYTF. CDR3 DNA: TGTGCCAGCAGTTTAGTTGGGACAGATGTTTATTTCTATGGCTACACCTTC.

The chain joins TRBV9 to TRBJ2-1; D is possibly TRBD2 (5 bases). Germline-derived CDR1 and CDR2 are SGDLS and YYNGEE. The V gene lost 5 bases and the J gene lost 2 bases, with 14 bases spanning the gap. The CDR3 has 15 amino acids. The chain's CDR3 is CASRTTQSTYNEQFF. CDR3 nucleotides: TGTGCCAGCAGGACTACCCAATCGACCTACAATGAGCAGTTCTTC.

This rearrangement joins TRBV11-3 to TRBJ2-1; no clear D gene. Germline V gene lookup returns CDR1 SGHNT and CDR2 YENEEA. The CDR3 is 12 amino acids. Trimming cost V 3 bases and J 7 bases, with 7 bases left between them. CDR3 DNA: TGTGCCAGCAGCTTCAGGTCGAATGAGCAGTTCTTC. Its protein is CASSFRSNEQFF.

The CDR3 DNA reads as TGTGCCAGCAGTTTGAGGAAAGGCAGAAGATCCTACGAGCAGTACTTC. Translation: CASSLRKGRRSYEQYF. The chain is built from TRBV28 and TRBJ2-7; D not resolved. This CDR3 comprises 16 residues. Germline V lookup: CDR1 MDHEN, CDR2 SYDVKM. Trimming stripped 3 bases from V and 1 base from J, with 16 bases between.

This chain connects TRBV27 to TRBJ2-7; 8 bases line up with TRBD1. V lost 3 bases, J lost 1 base, and 5 bases stayed unmatched. Germline CDR1 reads MNHEY; CDR2 reads SMNVEV (reference sequence). CDR3 length equals 15 residues. The CDR3 nucleotides are TGTGCCAGCAGTTTTGGAGGACAGGGATCCTACGAGCAGTACTTC. It translates to CASSFGGQGSYEQYF.

The table lists this clone with a count of one. The chain is built from TRBV12-5 and TRBJ2-3, with 8 bases that match TRBD1. Germline V gene data show CDR1 as LGHNT and CDR2 as FRNRAP. Trimming took 4 bases from V and 7 from J; bases not matched to a gene: 4. CDR3 size: 13 residues. The CDR3 DNA reads as TGTGCTAGTGGTTGGGGGACAGGAAATACGCAGTATTTT. It codes for CASGWGTGNTQYF.

This clone was detected a few times. J is TRBJ1-2 and V is TRBV19; 7 nucleotides line up with TRBD1. The CDR3 runs to 11 residues. Germline V gene lookup returns CDR1 LNHDA and CDR2 SQIVND (reference sequence). The J segment lost 3 bases and the V segment lost 11 bases, leaving 3 bases of the junction unmatched. The CDR3 sequence: CAAGTDYGYTF. As DNA, the CDR3 is TGTGCCGCAGGGACAGACTATGGCTACACCTTC.

The chain combines TRBV6-1 with TRBJ2-2, with D unresolved. This CDR3 has 10 amino acids. Germline V CDR1 and CDR2: MNHNS, SASEGT. The V gene lost 11 bases and the J gene lost 3 bases, with 4 bases spanning the gap. The CDR3 here is CAADTGELFF. Written as DNA, the CDR3 is TGTGCCGCGGACACCGGGGAGCTGTTTTTT.

V usage is TRBV19 and J usage is TRBJ2-3; 9 bases fit TRBD2. CDR3 size: 15 residues. Looked up from germline, CDR1 is LNHDA and CDR2 is SQIVND (reference sequence). V gave up 4 bases and J gave up 3 bases; unmatched junction bases: 5. CDR3 sequence: CASSTAGGFTDTQYF. The CDR3 DNA is TGTGCCAGTAGTACAGCGGGGGGTTTTACAGATACGCAGTATTTT.